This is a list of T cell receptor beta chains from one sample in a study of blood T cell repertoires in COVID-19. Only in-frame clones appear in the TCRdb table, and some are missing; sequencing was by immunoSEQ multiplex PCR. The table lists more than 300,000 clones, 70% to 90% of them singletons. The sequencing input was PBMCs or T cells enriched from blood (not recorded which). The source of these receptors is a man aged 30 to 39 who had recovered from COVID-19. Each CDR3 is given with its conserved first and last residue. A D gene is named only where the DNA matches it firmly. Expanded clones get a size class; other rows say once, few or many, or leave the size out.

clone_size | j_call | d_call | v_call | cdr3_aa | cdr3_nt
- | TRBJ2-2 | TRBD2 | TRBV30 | CAWSWTSSGTGELFF | TGTGCCTGGAGTTGGACTAGCAGTGGCACCGGGGAGCTGTTTTTT
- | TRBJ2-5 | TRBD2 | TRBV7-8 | CASSLGVPSGVETQYF | TGTGCCAGCAGCTTAGGAGTCCCTAGCGGGGTAGAGACCCAGTACTTC
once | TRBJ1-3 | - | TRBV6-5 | CASSYSEQGGGNTIYF | TGTGCCAGCAGTTACTCGGAGCAGGGAGGTGGAAACACCATATATTTT
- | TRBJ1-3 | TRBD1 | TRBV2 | CASSRDRQSSGNTIYF | TGTGCCAGCAGTAGGGACAGACAATCCTCTGGAAACACCATATATTTT
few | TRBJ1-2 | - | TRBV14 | CASSPAASVGGYTF | TGTGCCAGCAGTCCGGCCGCTTCGGTGGGCGGCTACACCTTC
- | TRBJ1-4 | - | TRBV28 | CASSPRQDSTPSEKLFF | TGTGCCAGCAGTCCTAGACAGGATAGCACCCCTTCGGAAAAACTGTTTTTT
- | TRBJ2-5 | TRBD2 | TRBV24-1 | CATSEVGGISQETQYF | TGTGCCACCAGTGAGGTGGGAGGGATCAGCCAAGAGACCCAGTACTTC
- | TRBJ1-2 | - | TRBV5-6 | CASSTMGALRTF | TGTGCCAGCAGCACCATGGGAGCCCTAAGGACCTTC
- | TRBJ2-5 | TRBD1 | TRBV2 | CASKGGGPSGTQYF | TGTGCCAGCAAAGGGGGCGGCCCTTCTGGGACCCAGTACTTC
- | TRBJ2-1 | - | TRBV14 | CASSKLDPKEQFF | TGTGCCAGCAGCAAACTAGATCCCAAGGAGCAGTTCTTC
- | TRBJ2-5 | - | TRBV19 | CASSTRVAYQETQYF | TGTGCCAGTAGTACCCGGGTCGCGTACCAAGAGACCCAGTACTTC
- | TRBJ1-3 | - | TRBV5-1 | CASSLEGSHSGNTIYF | TGCGCCAGCAGCTTGGAGGGGTCCCACTCTGGAAACACCATATATTTT
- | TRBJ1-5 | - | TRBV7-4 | CASSPTGPQHF | TGTGCCAGCAGCCCCACCGGGCCCCAGCATTTT
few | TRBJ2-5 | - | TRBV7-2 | CASSLDRGETQYF | TGTGCCAGCAGCTTAGATAGGGGGGAGACCCAGTACTTC
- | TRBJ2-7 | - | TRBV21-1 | CASSNQQGDYEQYF | TGTGCCAGCAGCAACCAACAGGGAGACTACGAGCAGTACTTC
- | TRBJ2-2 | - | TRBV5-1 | CASSYAKSGTGELFF | TGCGCCAGCAGCTATGCTAAAAGTGGCACCGGGGAGCTGTTTTTT
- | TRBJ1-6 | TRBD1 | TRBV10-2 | CAVAGTANSPLHF | TGCGCCGTTGCCGGGACAGCGAATTCACCCCTCCACTTT